This is a list of T cell receptor beta chains from one sample in a study of CD8 T cells in ankylosing spondylitis. TCRdb called the 5' RACE reads again in MiXCR, with one record for every CDR3 protein. The table includes around 440,000 distinct CDR3 sequences, 15% to 20% detected once. The source material was blood, either unsorted or a sorted T cell fraction (not recorded which). The receptors were gathered from a male donor with ankylosing spondylitis. Each CDR3 is given with its conserved first and last residue. Fields, in order: D gene, clone size, J gene, V gene, CDR3 protein, CDR3 DNA. D genes are given only for firm matches. Size values are once, few and many counts, or a class for expanded clones, and some rows have none.

d_gene: .; abundance: .; j_gene: TRBJ2-7; v_gene: TRBV15; CDR3aa: CATSRDSRGAYEQYF; CDR3nt: TGTGCCACCAGCAGAGATTCCAGGGGGGCCTACGAGCAGTACTTC
d_gene: TRBD2; abundance: .; j_gene: TRBJ2-3; v_gene: TRBV7-7; CDR3aa: CASSPLLTSGVDTQYF; CDR3nt: TGTGCTAGCAGCCCGCTTTTGACTAGCGGGGTGGATACGCAGTATTTT
d_gene: .; abundance: .; j_gene: TRBJ2-5; v_gene: TRBV4-3; CDR3aa: CASSRGPSPEETQYF; CDR3nt: TGCGCCAGCAGCCGAGGGCCATCCCCAGAAGAGACCCAGTACTTC
d_gene: .; abundance: .; j_gene: TRBJ1-5; v_gene: TRBV6-5; CDR3aa: CASSYSSGYSNQPQHF; CDR3nt: TGTGCCAGCAGTTACTCGTCAGGTTATAGCAATCAGCCCCAGCATTTT
d_gene: TRBD1; abundance: few; j_gene: TRBJ2-7; v_gene: TRBV6-2/TRBV6-3; CDR3aa: CASRIGTGGLDEQYF; CDR3nt: TGTGCCAGCAGAATCGGGACAGGGGGGCTCGACGAGCAGTACTTC
d_gene: .; abundance: .; j_gene: TRBJ2-7; v_gene: TRBV12-3/TRBV12-4; CDR3aa: CASSLALYEQYF; CDR3nt: TGTGCCAGCAGTTTAGCGCTCTACGAGCAGTACTTC
d_gene: .; abundance: many; j_gene: TRBJ2-1; v_gene: TRBV7-8; CDR3aa: CAGGTQGRGNEQFF; CDR3nt: TGTGCCGGCGGGACTCAGGGGAGGGGCAATGAGCAGTTCTTC
d_gene: .; abundance: .; j_gene: TRBJ2-1; v_gene: TRBV6-2/TRBV6-3; CDR3aa: CASNSRTGQDEQFF; CDR3nt: TGTGCCAGCAATAGTAGGACCGGCCAAGATGAGCAGTTCTTC
d_gene: TRBD1; abundance: once; j_gene: TRBJ2-7; v_gene: TRBV9; CDR3aa: CASSAPRTGTNTYEQYF; CDR3nt: TGTGCCAGCAGCGCCCCCCGGACAGGAACAAATACCTACGAGCAGTACTTC
d_gene: TRBD1; abundance: few; j_gene: TRBJ2-2; v_gene: TRBV18; CDR3aa: CASSSYRGNTGELFF; CDR3nt: TGTGCCAGCTCATCGTACAGGGGGAACACCGGGGAGCTGTTTTTT
d_gene: .; abundance: many; j_gene: TRBJ1-1; v_gene: TRBV7-2; CDR3aa: CASSSTGGSTEAFF; CDR3nt: TGTGCCAGCAGCTCTACTGGGGGGAGCACTGAAGCTTTCTTT
d_gene: TRBD1; abundance: .; j_gene: TRBJ1-5; v_gene: TRBV28; CDR3aa: CASHLGDRESQPQHF; CDR3nt: TGTGCCAGCCACTTGGGGGACAGGGAATCCCAGCCCCAGCATTTT
d_gene: TRBD1; abundance: few; j_gene: TRBJ2-4; v_gene: TRBV6-1; CDR3aa: CASSRQGAVNIQYF; CDR3nt: TGTGCCAGCAGCAGACAGGGGGCTGTGAACATTCAGTACTTC
d_gene: .; abundance: .; j_gene: TRBJ2-7; v_gene: TRBV20-1; CDR3aa: CSARDGSYEQCF; CDR3nt: TGCAGTGCAAGGGACGGCTCCTACGAGCAGTGCTTC
d_gene: TRBD2; abundance: .; j_gene: TRBJ2-2; v_gene: TRBV27; CDR3aa: CASSLLPSGGIRRTGELFF; CDR3nt: TGTGCCAGCAGTTTATTGCCTAGCGGGGGTATCCGGCGCACCGGGGAGCTGTTTTTT
d_gene: .; abundance: few; j_gene: TRBJ1-1; v_gene: TRBV20-1; CDR3aa: CSANIDRLNTEAFF; CDR3nt: TGCAGTGCCAATATAGACAGATTGAACACTGAAGCTTTCTTT
d_gene: .; abundance: few; j_gene: TRBJ1-2; v_gene: TRBV27; CDR3aa: CARPEGGANGYTF; CDR3nt: TGTGCCAGACCCGAAGGGGGGGCGAATGGCTACACCTTC
d_gene: TRBD1; abundance: few; j_gene: TRBJ1-4; v_gene: TRBV4-3; CDR3aa: CASSQALDRAEKLFF; CDR3nt: TGCGCCAGCAGCCAAGCTTTAGACAGGGCTGAAAAACTGTTTTTT